The 13 T cell receptor beta chains given below trace back to one sample, sequenced in a study of low-dose radiotherapy and immunotherapy resistance in tumors. TRAV- and TRBV-specific primers, spanning alpha and beta chains, primed first-strand cDNA. Amplification of TCRs used a constant-region primer and V-primer adapter for roughly 22 PCR cycles. TCRdb called the reads again in MiXCR, with one record for every CDR3 protein. The sample lists some 94,000 distinct CDR3 sequences, 20% to 25% occurring once. As to time point: after trial treatment. Treatment noted: LDRT plus nivolumab, ipilimumab, low-dose cyclophosphamide and aspirin (RACIN trial). Sample: PBMCs, taken after low-dose radiotherapy plus immunotherapy. Source of these receptors: a female donor with ovarian cancer.

This clonotype has at least ten counts. V and J are TRBV28 and TRBJ2-5; 8 bases fit TRBD2. Germline CDR1 and CDR2: MDHEN and SYDVKM. The length of the CDR3 is 14 residues. After removal of 6 bases from V and 4 bases from J, the junction contained 7 bases not matched to a gene. The CDR3 nucleotides read TGTGCCAGCAGCTCGGGGGGGGTCAGAGAGACCCAGTACTTC. Residues: CASSSGGVRETQYF.

This clonotype was observed many times. The chain joins TRBV6-6 to TRBJ1-5, with TRBD1 matching 7 bases. The CDR3 sequence is 15 residues long. Germline V gene lookup returns CDR1 MNHNY and CDR2 SVGAGI (reference sequence). The V segment lost 5 bases and the J segment 7 bases; nucleotides outside the gene matches: 11. The CDR3 reads CASSRPTGWGQPQHF. The CDR3 bases are TGTGCCAGCAGTCGCCCGACAGGGTGGGGACAGCCCCAGCATTTT.

This clonotype was counted many times. One junction end disagrees with the germline gene, perhaps due to a read error. V and J are TRBV6-2 or TRBV6-3 and TRBJ1-4; tentative D call: TRBD1 (6 bases). The CDR3 length is 14 residues. Germline V gene lookup returns CDR1 MNHEY and CDR2 SVGEGT. The chain's CDR3 is CASSRGRENGKLFF. The CDR3 DNA follows: TGTGCCAGCAGCAGGGGCAGGGAGAATGGAAAACTGTTTTTT.

This clonotype appeared a few times. The rearrangement uses TRBV29-1 and TRBJ2-1; 8 nucleotides agree with TRBD2. V lost 6 bases to trimming and J lost 4 bases; unmatched junction nucleotides: 14. This CDR3 has 16 residues. Germline V gene lookup returns CDR1 SQVTM and CDR2 ANQGSEA. CDR3 bases: TGCAGCGTCCCCGGGCCGGGGGGGGGACCTTACAATGAGCAGTTCTTC. It translates to CSVPGPGGGPYNEQFF.

Ten or more counts support this clonotype. The chain carries TRBV20-1 and TRBJ1-2; D gene unclear. This CDR3 is 12 amino acids long. The V end lost 5 bases, the J end lost 6 bases, and 13 bases lay between the germline ends. Germline CDR1 and CDR2: DFQATT and SNEGSKA (reference sequence). CDR3 nucleotide sequence: TGCAGTGCTCCCGACGTGCTCAATGGCTACACCTTC. Its protein product is CSAPDVLNGYTF.

This clonotype has a count of ten or more. The genes are TRBV2 and TRBJ2-3, with 14 bases identical to TRBD2. V dropped 9 bases and J dropped 2; count of bases not matched to a gene: 4. Germline assignment: CDR1 SNHLY and CDR2 FYNNEI. This CDR3 region has 15 residues. CDR3 DNA sequence: TGTGCCAGAGGGACTAGCGGGGGATCCACAGATACGCAGTATTTT. This gives the protein CARGTSGGSTDTQYF.

There are many counts of this clonotype. The chain is built from TRBV20-1 and TRBJ2-1; D is perhaps TRBD1 or TRBD2 (6 bases each). Germline CDR1 DFQATT, CDR2 SNEGSKA (reference sequence). Trimming stripped 1 base from V and 5 bases from J, with 24 bases between. There are 18 residues in the CDR3. Here the CDR3 reads CSARAPGVSTRGNNEQFF. CDR3 DNA: TGCAGTGCTAGAGCACCAGGGGTTTCGACCCGGGGGAACAATGAGCAGTTCTTC.

Many counts were recorded for this clonotype. CDR3 in amino acids: CASSTLAGPNNEQFF. In nucleotides, the CDR3 is TGCGCCAGCAGCACCCTAGCGGGGCCGAACAATGAGCAGTTCTTC. V usage is TRBV5-1 and J usage is TRBJ2-1; 9 nucleotides match TRBD2. The CDR3 contains 15 residues. Germline lookup yields CDR1 SGHRS and CDR2 YFSETQ. V trimming: 4 bases; J trimming: 5 bases; junction bases outside the gene matches: 7.

This clonotype was counted ten times or more. V gene TRBV7-2 combines with J gene TRBJ2-3; 11 positions match TRBD2. Germline V gene sequence: CDR1 SGHTA, CDR2 FQGNSA. CDR3 length: 19 amino acids. V was pared by 5 bases and J by 2 bases, with 15 bases of the junction left unmatched. CDR3 in DNA: TGTGCCAGCAGCCGCAATAGCGGGAGGGCCTTTCCTGACACAGATACGCAGTATTTT. Its translation is CASSRNSGRAFPDTDTQYF. Filled out from reference TRBV7-2 and TRBJ2-3, the complete variable domain reads GAGVSQSPSNKVTEKGKDVELRCDPISGHTALYWYRQSLGQGLEFLIYFQGNSAPDKSGLPSDRFSAERTGGSVSTLTIQRTQQEDSAVYLCASSRNSGRAFPDTDTQYFGPGTRLTVL.

This clonotype has at least ten counts. The CDR3 nucleotides read TGTGCCAGCATCCGGGACGGCACAGATACGCAGTATTTT. It yields the protein CASIRDGTDTQYF. The V and J genes are TRBV6-5 and TRBJ2-3, with D tentatively TRBD1 or TRBD2 (5 bases each). V shed 7 bases and J shed 1 base, with 9 bases lying between them. Germline V CDR1 and CDR2: MNHEY, SVGAGI. CDR3 length: 13 amino acids.

At least ten counts were recorded for this clonotype. The V and J genes are TRBV12-3 or TRBV12-4 and TRBJ1-2; the match to TRBD1 covers 7 bases. J lost 4 bases, V lost 5 bases, and 4 bases had no gene match. The CDR3 contains 13 residues. In DNA, the CDR3 is TGTGCCAGCAGTGGGGACAGACCCTATGGCTACACCTTC. Amino acid sequence: CASSGDRPYGYTF.

The sample holds many counts of this clonotype. The J gene is TRBJ2-1, the V gene TRBV7-9, with 13 bases lining up with TRBD2. Trimming removed 4 bases from V and 4 bases from J; junction bases left unmatched: 16. The CDR3 runs 20 residues. CDR1 is SEHNR and CDR2 is FQNEAQ in the germline V gene (reference sequence). The DNA of the CDR3 is TGTGCCAGCAGCTCGGGGGGGGGGGGACTAGCGGGAATTTGGTACAATGAGCAGTTCTTC. Translation gives CASSSGGGGLAGIWYNEQFF.

The sample holds many counts of this clonotype. This CDR3 reads CASSGAYNEQFF. The CDR3 region has the DNA TGTGCCAGCAGCGGAGCCTACAATGAGCAGTTCTTC. V gene TRBV11-2 combines with J gene TRBJ2-1; D gene unclear. V was trimmed by 5 bases and J by 2 bases, leaving 4 bases between them. The CDR3 covers 12 residues. Looked up from germline, CDR1 is SGHAT and CDR2 is FQNNGV.